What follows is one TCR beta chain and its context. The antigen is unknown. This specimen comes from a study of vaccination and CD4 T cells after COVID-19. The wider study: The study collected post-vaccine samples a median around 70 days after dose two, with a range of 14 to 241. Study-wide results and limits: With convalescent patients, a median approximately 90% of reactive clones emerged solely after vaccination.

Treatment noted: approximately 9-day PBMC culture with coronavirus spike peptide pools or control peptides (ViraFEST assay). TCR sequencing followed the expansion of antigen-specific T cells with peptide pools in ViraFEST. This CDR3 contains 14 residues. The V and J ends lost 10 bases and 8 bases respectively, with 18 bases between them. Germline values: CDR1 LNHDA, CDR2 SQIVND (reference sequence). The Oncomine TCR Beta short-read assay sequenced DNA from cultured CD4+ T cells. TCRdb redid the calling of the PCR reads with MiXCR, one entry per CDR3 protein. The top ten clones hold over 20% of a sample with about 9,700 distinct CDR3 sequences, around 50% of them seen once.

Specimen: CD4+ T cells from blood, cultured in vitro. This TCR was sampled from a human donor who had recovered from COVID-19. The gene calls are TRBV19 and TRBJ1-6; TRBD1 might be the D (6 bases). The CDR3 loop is CATTDQGMYSPLHF. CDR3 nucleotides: TGTGCCACTACGGACCAGGGGATGTATTCACCCCTCCACTTT.